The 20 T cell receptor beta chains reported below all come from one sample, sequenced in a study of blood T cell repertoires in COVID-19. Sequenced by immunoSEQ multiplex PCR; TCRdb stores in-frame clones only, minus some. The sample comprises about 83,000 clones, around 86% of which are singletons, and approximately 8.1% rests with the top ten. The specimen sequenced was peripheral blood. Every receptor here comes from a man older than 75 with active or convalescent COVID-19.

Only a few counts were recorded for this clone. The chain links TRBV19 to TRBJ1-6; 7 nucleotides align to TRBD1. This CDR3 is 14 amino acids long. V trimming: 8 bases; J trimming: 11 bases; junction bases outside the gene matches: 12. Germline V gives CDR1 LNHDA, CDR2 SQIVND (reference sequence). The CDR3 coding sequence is TGTGCCAGTTCCGGGACAGCAATTGAAGCACCCCTCCACTTT. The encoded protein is CASSGTAIEAPLHF.

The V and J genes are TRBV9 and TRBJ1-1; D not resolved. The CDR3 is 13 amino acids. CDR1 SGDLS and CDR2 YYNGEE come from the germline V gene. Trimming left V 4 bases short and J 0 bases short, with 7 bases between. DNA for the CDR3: TGTGCCAGCAGCCTCGCAGTGAACACTGAAGCTTTCTTT. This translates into CASSLAVNTEAFF.

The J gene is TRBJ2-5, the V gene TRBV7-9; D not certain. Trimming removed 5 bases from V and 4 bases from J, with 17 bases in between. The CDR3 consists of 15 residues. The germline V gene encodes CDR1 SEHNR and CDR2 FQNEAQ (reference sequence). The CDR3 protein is CASSDTLTGGETQYF. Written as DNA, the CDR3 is TGTGCCAGCAGCGATACCTTAACCGGCGGAGAGACCCAGTACTTC.

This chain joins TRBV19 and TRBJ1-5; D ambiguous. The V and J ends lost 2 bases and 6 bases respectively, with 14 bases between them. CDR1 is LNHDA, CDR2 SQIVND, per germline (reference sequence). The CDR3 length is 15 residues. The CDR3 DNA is TGTGCCAGTAGTATACGGGTTCAGTTAGGTCAGCCCCAGCATTTT. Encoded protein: CASSIRVQLGQPQHF.

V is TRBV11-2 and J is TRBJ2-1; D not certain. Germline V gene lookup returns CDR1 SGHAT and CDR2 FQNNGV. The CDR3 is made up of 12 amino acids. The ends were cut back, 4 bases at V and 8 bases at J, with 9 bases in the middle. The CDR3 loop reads CASSSSRYEQFF. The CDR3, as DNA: TGTGCCAGCAGCTCGTCTCGGTATGAGCAGTTCTTC.

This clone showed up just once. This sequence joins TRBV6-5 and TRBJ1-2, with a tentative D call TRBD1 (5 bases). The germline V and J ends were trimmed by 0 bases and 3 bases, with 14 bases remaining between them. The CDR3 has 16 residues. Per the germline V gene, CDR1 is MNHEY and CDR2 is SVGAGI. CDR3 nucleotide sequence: TGTGCCAGCAGTTACTCCTTCCCCAGGGTCGACTATGGCTACACCTTC. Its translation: CASSYSFPRVDYGYTF.

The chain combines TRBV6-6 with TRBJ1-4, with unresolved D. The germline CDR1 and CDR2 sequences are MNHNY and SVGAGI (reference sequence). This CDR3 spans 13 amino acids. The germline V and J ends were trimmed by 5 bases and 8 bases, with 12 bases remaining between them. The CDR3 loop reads CASSDTNTEKLFF. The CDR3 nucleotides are TGTGCCAGCAGTGACACGAACACCGAAAAACTGTTTTTT.

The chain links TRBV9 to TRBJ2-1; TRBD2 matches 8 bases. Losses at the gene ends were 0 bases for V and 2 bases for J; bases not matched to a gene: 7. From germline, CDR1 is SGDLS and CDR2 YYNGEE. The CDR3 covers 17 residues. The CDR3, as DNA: TGTGCCAGCAGCGTAGGAGGGAGCGGGAGAACCTACAATGAGCAGTTCTTC. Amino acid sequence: CASSVGGSGRTYNEQFF.

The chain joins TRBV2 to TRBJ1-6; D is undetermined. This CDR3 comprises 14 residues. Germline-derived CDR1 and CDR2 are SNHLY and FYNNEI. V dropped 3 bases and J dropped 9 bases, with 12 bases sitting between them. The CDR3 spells CASSEVTSLSPLHF. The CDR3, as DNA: TGTGCCAGCAGTGAGGTGACATCCCTTTCACCCCTCCACTTT. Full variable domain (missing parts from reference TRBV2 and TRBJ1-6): EPEVTQTPSHQVTQMGQEVILRCVPISNHLYFYWYRQILGQKVEFLVSFYNNEISEKSEIFDDQFSVERPDGSNFTLKIRSTKLEDSAMYFCASSEVTSLSPLHFGNGTRLTVT.

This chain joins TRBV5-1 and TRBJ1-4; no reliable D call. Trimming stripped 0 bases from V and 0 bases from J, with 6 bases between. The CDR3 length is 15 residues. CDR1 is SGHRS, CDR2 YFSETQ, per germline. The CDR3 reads CASSLGHATNEKLFF. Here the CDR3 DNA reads TGCGCCAGCAGCTTGGGACACGCAACTAATGAAAAACTGTTTTTT.

The chain's CDR3 is CASSSRDSGREAFF. DNA for the CDR3: TGTGCCAGTAGTAGCCGGGACAGTGGCCGTGAAGCTTTCTTT. J is TRBJ1-1 and V is TRBV19; 7 nucleotides line up with TRBD1. The CDR3 spans 14 residues. With V trimmed by 4 bases and J by 7 bases, 9 bases remained unmatched. Germline CDR1 LNHDA, CDR2 SQIVND (reference sequence).

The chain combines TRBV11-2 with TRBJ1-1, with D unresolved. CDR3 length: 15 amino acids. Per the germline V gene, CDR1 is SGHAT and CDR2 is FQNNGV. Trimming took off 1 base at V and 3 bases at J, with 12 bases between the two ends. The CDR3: CASSLAFLGDTEAFF. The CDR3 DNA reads TGTGCCAGCAGCTTAGCTTTCCTGGGCGACACTGAAGCTTTCTTT. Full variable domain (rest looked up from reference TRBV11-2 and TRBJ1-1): EAGVAQSPRYKIIEKRQSVAFWCNPISGHATLYWYQQILGQGPKLLIQFQNNGVVDDSQLPKDRFSAERLKGVDSTLKIQPAKLEDSAVYLCASSLAFLGDTEAFFGQGTRLTVV.

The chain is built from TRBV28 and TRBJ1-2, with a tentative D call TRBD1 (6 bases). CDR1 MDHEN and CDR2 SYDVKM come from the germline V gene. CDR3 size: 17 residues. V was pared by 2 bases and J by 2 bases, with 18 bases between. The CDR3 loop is CASSLAGGGYINYGYTF. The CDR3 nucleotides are TGTGCCAGCAGTTTAGCGGGGGGCGGCTATATCAACTATGGCTACACCTTC.

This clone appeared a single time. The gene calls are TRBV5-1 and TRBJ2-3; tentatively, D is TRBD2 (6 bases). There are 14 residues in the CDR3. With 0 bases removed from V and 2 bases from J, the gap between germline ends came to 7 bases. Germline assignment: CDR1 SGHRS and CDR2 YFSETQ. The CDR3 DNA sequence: TGCGCCAGCAGCTTGGGGACTAACACAGATACGCAGTATTTT. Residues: CASSLGTNTDTQYF.

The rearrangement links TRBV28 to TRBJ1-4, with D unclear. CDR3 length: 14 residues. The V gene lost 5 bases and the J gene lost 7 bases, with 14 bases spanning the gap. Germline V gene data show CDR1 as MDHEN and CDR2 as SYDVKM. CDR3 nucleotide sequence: TGTGCCAGCAGTAGGACTTTGGTAATTGAAAAACTGTTTTTT. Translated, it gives CASSRTLVIEKLFF.

CDR3 sequence reads: CASSSDRVNSPLHF. DNA for the CDR3: TGTGCCAGCAGCAGCGACAGGGTTAATTCACCCCTCCACTTT. This chain connects TRBV7-8 to TRBJ1-6; TRBD1 matches at 7 bases. Unmatched junction bases numbered 4, after V lost 5 bases and J lost 6 bases. The CDR3 runs 14 residues. From germline, CDR1 is SGHVS and CDR2 FQNEAQ.

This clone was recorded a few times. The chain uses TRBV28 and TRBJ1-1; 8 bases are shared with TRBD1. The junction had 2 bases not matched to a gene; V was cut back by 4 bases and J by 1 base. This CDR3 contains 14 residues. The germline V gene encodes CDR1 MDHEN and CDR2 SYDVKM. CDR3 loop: CASSSGGPNTEAFF. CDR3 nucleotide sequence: TGTGCCAGCAGTTCAGGGGGCCCGAACACTGAAGCTTTCTTT.

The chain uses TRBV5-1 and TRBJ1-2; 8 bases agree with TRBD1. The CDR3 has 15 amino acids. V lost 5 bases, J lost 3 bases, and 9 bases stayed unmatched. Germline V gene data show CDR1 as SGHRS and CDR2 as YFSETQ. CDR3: CASRFTGGDDYGYTF. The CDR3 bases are TGCGCCAGCAGATTTACAGGGGGGGATGACTATGGCTACACCTTC.

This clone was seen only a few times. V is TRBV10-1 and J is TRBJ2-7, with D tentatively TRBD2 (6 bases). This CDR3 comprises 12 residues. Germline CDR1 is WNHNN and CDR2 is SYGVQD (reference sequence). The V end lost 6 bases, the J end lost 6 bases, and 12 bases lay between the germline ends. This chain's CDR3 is CASRYQGGEQYV. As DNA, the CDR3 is TGCGCCAGCAGGTATCAGGGAGGCGAGCAGTACGTC.

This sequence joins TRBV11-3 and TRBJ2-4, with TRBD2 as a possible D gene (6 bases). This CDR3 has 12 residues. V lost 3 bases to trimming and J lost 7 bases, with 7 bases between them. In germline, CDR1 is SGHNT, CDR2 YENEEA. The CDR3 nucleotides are TGTGCCAGCAGCTTTGGAGGGAACATTCAGTACTTC. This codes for CASSFGGNIQYF.